This TCR beta chain was captured by sequencing in a study of T cells in Graves' hyperthyroidism and ophthalmopathy. Study findings and constraints: Stable hyperthyroidism was told apart from ophthalmopathy by a model built on 13 V-J features. In blood, most of the thyroid clonotypes expanded above 0.001 were also present. Ophthalmopathy was predicted by the model a median of approximately six months ahead of onset.

This clonotype was seen ten or more times. No antigen is known for it. With V trimmed by 4 bases and J by 0 bases, 10 bases remained unmatched. The germline V gene has CDR1 SNHLY and CDR2 FYNNEI. The length of the CDR3 is 19 residues. PBMCs stemmed from 10 ml fresh peripheral blood. Researchers took RNA transcripts and amplified the TCR beta CDR3 regions from them. RT-PCR in the first round (using the HTBI primer set) targeted the TCR CDR3. MiXCR, applied by TCRdb to the multiplex PCR reads, yields one record per CDR3 protein. The data show nearly 600,000 distinct CDR3 sequences, around 14% seen once. V gene TRBV2 combines with J gene TRBJ2-6; 9 nucleotides line up with TRBD1. This receptor was taken from a young woman with Graves' ophthalmopathy. Sequencing was performed on blood. CDR3 DNA: TGTGCCAGCAGTGGTAAATCCGGGACAGGGACCTCTGGGGCCAACGTCCTGACTTTC. Translating it yields CASSGKSGTGTSGANVLTF.